The clone carrying this T cell receptor (beta chain) has a handful of counts. Its antigen is not known. This entry comes from a study of T cell repertoires in cytomegalovirus infection. One entry per CDR3 protein results from TCRdb running MiXCR on the reads. The sample holds around 430,000 distinct CDR3 sequences, 40% to 50% seen once. Trimming removed 5 bases from V and 8 bases from J, with 16 bases in between. This CDR3 has 14 amino acids. Germline loops: CDR1 SGHTA, CDR2 FQGNSA. The V and J genes are TRBV7-2 and TRBJ2-1, with unresolved D. The input for sequencing was cultured PBMCs, taken from culture after CMV antigen stimulation. The receptor comes from a human donor in good health (CMV status not recorded). Some clones in this sample may be carry-over from other donors' samples. The CDR3, as DNA: TGTGCCAGCAGCCAATCCCCCAAATTCGATGAGCAGTTCTTC. It encodes CASSQSPKFDEQFF.